This T cell receptor (beta chain) was identified in a study of blood T cell repertoires in COVID-19 (dated by TCRdb to between 2020 and 2021). The study in broad terms: Collaborator samples came from the United States, Italy and Spain and covered acute and convalescent phases of COVID-19. The prospective study material was composed of cDNA or gDNA derived from T cells, B-cell-depleted T cells, or PBMCs. The dataset comprised deeply sampled blood TCRbeta repertoires from subjects exposed to, actively infected with, or recovered from COVID-19. The repertoires were released in a freely available public database intended as a resource for research on the immune response to SARS-CoV-2. Samples were obtained from the ongoing ImmuneRACE study (first 160 participants) and from some 1,300 subjects provided by 6 global collaborators. Nearly every sample came with metadata listing a de-identified subject ID, COVID-19 status, age in years and sex. Where HLA class I and class II types were available, the types were taken from metadata supplied by the sample provider, not from assay-based typing. The investigation overall reported the following: How much clinical and demographic metadata was included differed by source and by participant, and the metadata was provided uncurated.

Samples from volunteer blood donors who had recovered from COVID-19 were contributed by a second Seattle source. The collaborating institutions used their own protocols to collect whole blood in K2EDTA tubes. For TCRbeta analysis, collaborators shipped samples in one of three forms: frozen whole blood, isolated PBMCs, or DNA extracted from either of those sample types. The immunoSEQ Assay, a bias-controlled multiplex PCR, was used to amplify TCRbeta CDR3 regions from genomic DNA. In the paper's pipeline: Nucleated cell counts per sample were estimated from amplification of reference gene primers within the assay. To quantify the absolute abundance of each unique TCRbeta CDR3 rearrangement, sequence reads were collapsed and filtered. For each sample, productive Simpson clonality was calculated by taking the square root of Simpson's diversity index across productive rearrangements. TCRdb re-hosts the immuneACCESS table, in-frame sequences only. Its copies lack some clones; in the studies checked, an unresolved V gene accounts for under half of them, and the cause for the rest is not known. V and J calls and clone size are those listed in that table; D and trimming were worked out from the DNA. Within this sample are roughly 300,000 clones, with about nine tenths of them counted one time only. Approximately 1.4% of the sample is held by the ten biggest clonotypes.

Worth noting for this clone: Its antigen has not been determined. Base-call qualities are not available, and no considerably larger clone is one nucleotide away.

This clonotype was obtained from a woman in her thirties or forties who had recovered from COVID-19. The sample was peripheral blood.

The nucleotides are TGTGCCAGCAGCCGGACAGGGCACCAAGAGACCCAGTACTTC. Protein translation: CASSRTGHQETQYF. The sequence is built from TRBV28 and TRBJ2-5, and 8 junction bases match TRBD1. The junction shows trimming of 6 bases on V and 0 bases on J, and the gene matches do not reach 3 bases of it. The CDR3 runs 14 amino acids, cysteine and phenylalanine included. Only CDR3 DNA remains: 42 bases, in frame from the first base. The CDR1 and CDR2 encoded by the germline V gene are MDHEN and SYDVKM.